These 23 T cell receptor beta chains share one sample of origin, sequenced in a study of blood T cell repertoires in COVID-19. Profiling relied on immunoSEQ multiplex PCR, and the TCRdb table lists in-frame clones only, not all of them. The sample yields approximately 160,000 clones, about three quarters seen once. Sample: peripheral blood. These TCRs come from a man between 60 and 75 years old with acute or convalescent COVID-19.

The CDR3 loop is CASSLDRGTEQYF. The CDR3 DNA reads TGTGCCAGCAGCTTAGACAGGGGGACCGAGCAGTACTTC. The chain recombines TRBV7-7 with TRBJ2-7; TRBD1 agrees at 8 bases. Germline CDR1 is SSHAT and CDR2 is FNYEAQ (reference sequence). This CDR3 comprises 13 residues. The V segment lost 1 base and the J segment 6 bases; nucleotides outside the gene matches: 2.

The genes are TRBV5-1 and TRBJ1-1; D is possibly TRBD1 (6 bases). Germline V gene sequence: CDR1 SGHRS, CDR2 YFSETQ. The CDR3 consists of 17 residues. V gave up 0 bases and J gave up 0 bases, with 15 bases separating them. CDR3: CASSLEQGRNLNTEAFF. In DNA form, the CDR3 reads TGCGCCAGCAGCTTGGAGCAGGGGCGAAATTTGAACACTGAAGCTTTCTTT.

The V and J genes are TRBV4-1 and TRBJ2-3; 9 bases align to TRBD1. Germline CDR1 MGHRA, CDR2 YSYEKL. The ends lost 0 bases at V and 1 base at J; junction bases unmatched: 5. CDR3 length: 17 amino acids. The CDR3 DNA is TGCGCCAGCAGCCAAGAAAGTAGGGACAGGGGCACAGATACGCAGTATTTT. This codes for CASSQESRDRGTDTQYF.

This clone was seen only once. The chain combines TRBV4-1 with TRBJ2-5, with D perhaps TRBD2 (6 bases). With 1 base removed from V and 0 bases from J, the gap between germline ends came to 6 bases. This CDR3 contains 14 residues. The germline CDR1 and CDR2 sequences are MGHRA and YSYEKL. Here the CDR3 DNA reads TGCGCCAGCAGCCAAGGGGACTACCAAGAGACCCAGTACTTC. Residues: CASSQGDYQETQYF.

The chain combines TRBV28 with TRBJ2-2, with TRBD1 matching over 11 bases. Germline CDR1 MDHEN, CDR2 SYDVKM. CDR3 length: 16 amino acids. V was clipped by 5 bases and J by 3 bases; unmatched bases: 5. The chain's CDR3 is CASSNGQGADTGELFF. For the CDR3, the DNA is TGTGCCAGCAGTAATGGACAGGGGGCGGACACCGGGGAGCTGTTTTTT.

This clone was detected a few times. The chain uses TRBV7-3 and TRBJ2-1; 12 nucleotides line up with TRBD2. This CDR3 is built from 14 residues. Trimming took 4 bases from V and 8 from J; bases not matched to a gene: 3. Germline V lookup: CDR1 SGHTA, CDR2 FQGTGA. CDR3 DNA: TGTGCCAGCAGCTCTAGCGGGGGGGCGGATGAGCAGTTCTTC. Protein: CASSSSGGADEQFF.

The genes are TRBV6-1 and TRBJ2-3, with 8 bases fitting TRBD2. The V gene's germline CDR1 is MNHNS and CDR2 SASEGT. CDR3 length equals 16 residues. V lost 3 bases and J lost 5; bases outside the gene matches: 10. CDR3 bases: TGTGCCAGCAGTGACGCCACTAGCGGATCAAAAGATACGCAGTATTTT. Its translation: CASSDATSGSKDTQYF.

This rearrangement joins TRBV2 to TRBJ1-6; 8 bases map to TRBD1. The CDR3 length is 14 residues. From germline, CDR1 is SNHLY and CDR2 FYNNEI. After removal of 6 bases from V and 7 bases from J, the junction contained 5 bases not matched to a gene. The CDR3 is CASRGTGQNSPLHF. The CDR3 DNA is TGTGCCAGCAGGGGGACAGGCCAGAATTCACCCCTCCACTTT.

The table lists this clone with a few counts. This sequence joins TRBV28 and TRBJ2-3; 8 bases line up with TRBD2. Looked up from germline, CDR1 is MDHEN and CDR2 is SYDVKM. With 6 bases clipped from V and 1 base from J, the junction kept 3 bases outside the gene matches. This CDR3 has 14 amino acids. The CDR3 bases are TGTGCCAGCAGCCAACTAGCGGGCACAGATACGCAGTATTTT. Protein: CASSQLAGTDTQYF.

The gene calls are TRBV18 and TRBJ1-6, with D perhaps TRBD1 (6 bases). CDR1 and CDR2 (germline): KGHSH, LQKENI. V gave up 4 bases and J gave up 7 bases, with 11 bases separating them. This CDR3 region has 14 residues. CDR3 amino acids: CASSQDSQNSPLHF. CDR3 sequence (DNA): TGTGCCAGCTCACAGGACAGCCAAAATTCACCCCTCCACTTT.

The chain has TRBV5-6 and TRBJ1-4; the D gene is possibly TRBD1 (5 bases). Trimming left V 2 bases short and J 5 bases short, with 16 bases between. The CDR3 sequence is 16 residues long. The germline V gene encodes CDR1 SGHDT and CDR2 YYEEEE. DNA of the CDR3: TGTGCCAGCAGCTTTGGTTGGGCGGGGCAAAATGAAAAACTGTTTTTT. Amino acid sequence: CASSFGWAGQNEKLFF.

The CDR3: CASSPLSRVGGETQYF. The CDR3 nucleotides are TGTGCCAGCAGCCCTTTGAGCAGGGTGGGAGGAGAGACCCAGTACTTC. The rearrangement uses TRBV5-5 and TRBJ2-5, with a weak D call TRBD2 (6 bases). The germline CDR1 and CDR2 sequences are SGHKS and YYEKEE (reference sequence). This CDR3 is 16 amino acids long. Trimming stripped 4 bases from V and 4 bases from J, with 20 bases between.

This chain connects TRBV7-6 to TRBJ2-7; 7 bases align to TRBD1. Germline CDR1 SGHVS, CDR2 FNYEAQ. V shed 5 bases, J shed 5 bases, and the junction held 9 bases outside the gene matches. The CDR3 runs to 14 residues. The CDR3 DNA is TGTGCCAGCAGCCCTACAGGGGCGGTCCACGAGCAGTACTTC. It codes for CASSPTGAVHEQYF.

V is TRBV7-2 and J is TRBJ1-5, with 9 positions matching TRBD1. The germline V gene has CDR1 SGHTA and CDR2 FQGNSA. V was pared by 5 bases and J by 1 base, with 6 bases of the junction left unmatched. This CDR3 spans 16 amino acids. CDR3 sequence reads: CASSMGQGQSNQPQHF. In DNA, the CDR3 is TGTGCCAGCAGCATGGGACAGGGACAAAGCAATCAGCCCCAGCATTTT.

J is TRBJ2-1 and V is TRBV5-1; possibly TRBD1 for D (6 bases). CDR3 length equals 17 residues. V lost 2 bases and J lost 6, with 21 bases in between. The V gene's germline CDR1 is SGHRS and CDR2 YFSETQ. CDR3 protein: CASSLQQGRLGRNEQFF. Here the CDR3 DNA reads TGCGCCAGCAGCTTACAGCAGGGGCGTCTCGGTCGCAATGAGCAGTTCTTC.

The chain couples TRBV11-1 to TRBJ2-7; possible D gene TRBD1, 6 bases. The CDR3 contains 15 residues. Germline CDR1 SGHAT, CDR2 FQDESV (reference sequence). V lost 2 bases to trimming and J lost 2 bases, with 13 bases between them. The CDR3 here is CASSLTSGQTYEQYF. The CDR3 DNA sequence: TGTGCCAGCAGCTTAACGTCTGGACAGACCTACGAGCAGTACTTC.

This clone was counted only a few times. This chain joins TRBV10-1 and TRBJ2-7; D is unresolved. Germline-derived CDR1 and CDR2 are WNHNN and SYGVQD (reference sequence). V lost 0 bases, J lost 6 bases, and 12 bases lay in between. The length of the CDR3 is 14 residues. The CDR3: CASSESNPPGEQYF. The CDR3, as DNA: TGCGCCAGCAGTGAGTCGAACCCACCCGGCGAGCAGTACTTC.

The chain joins TRBV19 to TRBJ1-1, with D possibly matching TRBD1 (6 bases). The CDR3 extends over 14 amino acids. The V gene's germline CDR1 is LNHDA and CDR2 SQIVND (reference sequence). V gave up 3 bases and J gave up 5 bases, with 13 bases separating them. CDR3 DNA sequence: TGTGCCAGTAGTATTTTAGGGGGGGAGACTGAAGCTTTCTTT. Translating it yields CASSILGGETEAFF. The full variable domain, its missing parts supplied by reference TRBV19 and TRBJ1-1, is DGGITQSPKYLFRKEGQNVTLSCEQNLNHDAMYWYRQDPGQGLRLIYYSQIVNDFQKGDIAEGYSVSREKKESFPLTVTSAQKNPTAFYLCASSILGGETEAFFGQGTRLTVV.

The chain has TRBV19 and TRBJ1-4; TRBD1 might be the D (6 bases). The CDR3 is 15 amino acids. The V and J ends lost 3 bases and 7 bases respectively, with 15 bases between them. CDR1 and CDR2 (germline): LNHDA, SQIVND (reference sequence). The CDR3 loop reads CASSINGRGGEKLFF. CDR3 coding DNA: TGTGCCAGTAGTATTAACGGCAGGGGTGGTGAAAAACTGTTTTTT.

The chain links TRBV5-1 to TRBJ2-3, with TRBD2 matching over 8 bases. There are 14 residues in the CDR3. V was clipped by 4 bases and J by 1 base; unmatched bases: 2. Germline-derived CDR1 and CDR2 are SGHRS and YFSETQ. This chain's CDR3 is CASSAGGRTDTQYF. The CDR3 nucleotides are TGCGCCAGCAGCGCGGGGGGCCGCACAGATACGCAGTATTTT.

The rearrangement uses TRBV19 and TRBJ2-2; D might be TRBD1 (7 bases). This CDR3 contains 15 residues. From germline, CDR1 is LNHDA and CDR2 SQIVND (reference sequence). The ends were cut back, 2 bases at V and 7 bases at J, with 14 bases in the middle. The CDR3 spells CASSIQGGSSGELFF. In DNA, the CDR3 is TGTGCCAGTAGTATACAGGGGGGTTCTAGCGGGGAGCTGTTTTTT.

This chain uses TRBV6-5 with TRBJ1-2, with D uncertain. Germline-derived CDR1 and CDR2 are MNHEY and SVGAGI. The CDR3 is 14 amino acids. The ends were cut back, 2 bases at V and 7 bases at J, with 14 bases in the middle. The CDR3 nucleotides are TGTGCCAGCAGTTACCCAGAGGGCGGCGGTGGCTACACCTTC. Protein: CASSYPEGGGGYTF.

The chain recombines TRBV2 with TRBJ1-5; perhaps TRBD1 as D (5 bases). Trimming took off 3 bases at V and 0 bases at J, with 6 bases between the two ends. Germline values: CDR1 SNHLY, CDR2 FYNNEI. The CDR3 contains 14 residues. CDR3 amino acids: CASSDQGSNQPQHF. Here the CDR3 DNA reads TGTGCCAGCAGTGATCAGGGTAGCAATCAGCCCCAGCATTTT.